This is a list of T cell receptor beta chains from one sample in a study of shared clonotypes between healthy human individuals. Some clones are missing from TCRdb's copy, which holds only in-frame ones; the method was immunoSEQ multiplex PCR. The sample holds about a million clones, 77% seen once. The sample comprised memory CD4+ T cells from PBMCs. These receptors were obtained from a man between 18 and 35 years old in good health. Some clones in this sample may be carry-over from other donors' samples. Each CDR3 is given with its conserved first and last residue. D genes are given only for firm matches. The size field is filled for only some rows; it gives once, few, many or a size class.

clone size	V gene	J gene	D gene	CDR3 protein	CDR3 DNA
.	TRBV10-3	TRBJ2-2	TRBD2	CAIRVSGGTGELFF	TGTGCCATCCGTGTTAGCGGGGGCACCGGGGAGCTGTTTTTT
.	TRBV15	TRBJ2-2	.	CATSRAERDIGELFF	TGTGCCACCAGCAGAGCGGAGAGGGACATCGGGGAGCTGTTTTTT
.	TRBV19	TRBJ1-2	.	CASSIGRQNYGYTF	TGTGCCAGTAGTATCGGCAGGCAAAACTATGGCTACACCTTC
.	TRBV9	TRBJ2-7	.	CASSVGGTASSYEQYF	TGTGCCAGCAGCGTGGGGGGGACAGCGAGCTCCTACGAGCAGTACTTC
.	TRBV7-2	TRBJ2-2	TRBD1	CASSFTGGRTPGELFF	TGTGCCAGCAGCTTTACAGGGGGCCGTACACCCGGGGAGCTGTTTTTT
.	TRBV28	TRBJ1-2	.	CASSLTVNYGYTF	TGTGCCAGCAGTCTGACAGTAAACTATGGCTACACCTTC
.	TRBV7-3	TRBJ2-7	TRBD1	CASSARGGAIGEQYF	TGTGCCAGCAGCGCCCGAGGGGGCGCAATTGGCGAGCAGTACTTC
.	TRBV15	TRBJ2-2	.	CATSRDTLTHTGELFF	TGTGCCACCAGCAGAGATACCCTCACCCACACCGGGGAGCTGTTTTTT
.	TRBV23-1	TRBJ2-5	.	CASSQLGQETQYF	TGCGCCAGCAGTCAATTGGGTCAAGAGACCCAGTACTTC
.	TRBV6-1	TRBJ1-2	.	CASSEARGNYGYTF	TGTGCCAGCAGTGAAGCGCGGGGAAACTATGGCTACACCTTC
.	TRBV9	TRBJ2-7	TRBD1	CASSEGTGWREQYF	TGTGCCAGCAGCGAGGGGACAGGGTGGCGCGAGCAGTACTTC
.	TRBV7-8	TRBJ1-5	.	CASSLTQGGNQPQHF	TGTGCCAGCAGCTTAACCCAGGGAGGGAATCAGCCCCAGCATTTT
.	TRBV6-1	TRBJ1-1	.	CASTGWVPKAFF	TGTGCCAGCACCGGATGGGTCCCGAAAGCTTTCTTT
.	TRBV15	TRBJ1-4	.	CATSRFLGASNEKLFF	TGTGCCACCAGCAGATTTCTGGGGGCCTCTAATGAAAAACTGTTTTTT
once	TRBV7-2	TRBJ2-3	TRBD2	CASSLAIGLAGADTQYF	TGTGCCAGCAGCTTAGCTATAGGACTAGCGGGAGCAGATACGCAGTATTTT
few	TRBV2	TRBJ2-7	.	CASSEAGLRGEQYF	TGTGCCAGCAGTGAAGCAGGTTTACGGGGGGAGCAGTACTTC
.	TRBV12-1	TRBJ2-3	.	CASSFGKQPQTDTQYF	TGTGCCAGCAGCTTTGGTAAACAGCCCCAGACAGATACGCAGTATTTT
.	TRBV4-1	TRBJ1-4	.	CASSRAQEKLFF	TGCGCCAGCAGCCGGGCCCAAGAAAAACTGTTTTTT
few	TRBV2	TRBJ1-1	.	CASYNGWDAEAFF	TGTGCCAGCTATAACGGATGGGACGCTGAAGCTTTCTTT
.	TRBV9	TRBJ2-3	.	CASSDVRGSSTDTQYF	TGTGCCAGCAGTGACGTACGGGGCAGCAGCACAGATACGCAGTATTTT
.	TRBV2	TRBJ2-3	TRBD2	CASSLAGASTDTQYF	TGTGCCAGCAGTCTAGCGGGTGCTAGCACAGATACGCAGTATTTT
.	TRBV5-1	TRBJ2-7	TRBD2	CASSGRGLAGAHIYEQYF	TGCGCCAGCAGCGGACGTGGACTAGCGGGAGCCCACATCTACGAGCAGTACTTC
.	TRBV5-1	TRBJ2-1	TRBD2	CASSTGLAAYNEQFF	TGCGCCAGCAGCACGGGACTAGCGGCGTACAATGAGCAGTTCTTC
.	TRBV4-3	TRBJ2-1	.	CASSQDLGGSEQFF	TGCGCCAGCAGCCAAGATCTAGGAGGGTCCGAGCAGTTCTTC
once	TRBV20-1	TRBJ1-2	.	CSASRSPGYTF	TGCAGTGCTAGTCGGTCTCCTGGCTACACCTTC
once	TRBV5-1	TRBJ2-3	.	CASSITDFRGTDTQYF	TGCGCCAGCAGCATAACAGATTTCCGGGGCACAGATACGCAGTATTTT
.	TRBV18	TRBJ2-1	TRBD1	CASSRAGTGENEQFF	TGTGCCAGCTCACGAGCCGGGACAGGGGAGAATGAGCAGTTCTTC
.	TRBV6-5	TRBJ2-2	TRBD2	CASSSLNGRSAGELFF	TGTGCCAGCAGTTCACTAAACGGGAGGAGTGCCGGGGAGCTGTTTTTT
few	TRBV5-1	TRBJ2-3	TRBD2	CASSLVGTSEDTQYF	TGCGCCAGCAGCTTGGTCGGGACTAGCGAGGATACGCAGTATTTT
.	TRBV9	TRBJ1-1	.	CASSVVGQVNTEAFF	TGTGCCAGCAGCGTAGTCGGGCAGGTGAACACTGAAGCTTTCTTT
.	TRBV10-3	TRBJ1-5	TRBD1	CAISESGQPNQPQHF	TGTGCCATCAGTGAGTCGGGACAGCCAAATCAGCCCCAGCATTTT
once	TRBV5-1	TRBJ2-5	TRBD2	CASSSGGVVVQETQYF	TGCGCCAGCAGCTCGGGAGGTGTTGTGGTCCAAGAGACCCAGTACTTC
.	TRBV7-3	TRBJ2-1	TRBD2	CASSPSLAGRNEQFF	TGTGCCAGCAGCCCATCACTAGCGGGAAGGAATGAGCAGTTCTTC
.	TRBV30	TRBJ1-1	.	CAWRRQGMNTEAFF	TGTGCCTGGAGGAGGCAGGGGATGAACACTGAAGCTTTCTTT
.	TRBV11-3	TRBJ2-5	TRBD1	CASSSSGGRETQYF	TGTGCCAGCAGCTCATCAGGGGGAAGGGAGACCCAGTACTTC
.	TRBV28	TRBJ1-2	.	CASITPLLGYTF	TGTGCCAGCATAACCCCCCTATTGGGCTACACCTTC
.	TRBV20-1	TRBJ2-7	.	CSALRAYEQYF	TGCAGTGCTCTACGGGCGTACGAGCAGTACTTC
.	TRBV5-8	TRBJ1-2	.	CASSLGYGYTF	TGTGCCAGCAGCTTGGGTTATGGCTACACCTTC
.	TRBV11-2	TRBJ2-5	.	CASSSTGQKETQYF	TGTGCCAGCAGCTCTACAGGGCAGAAAGAGACCCAGTACTTC
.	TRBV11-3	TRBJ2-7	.	CASSPRPGIWNEQYF	TGTGCCAGCAGCCCACGCCCAGGGATCTGGAACGAGCAGTACTTC
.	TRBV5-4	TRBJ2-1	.	CASSLGGLQGEQFF	TGTGCCAGCAGCTTGGGAGGGCTACAGGGTGAGCAGTTCTTC
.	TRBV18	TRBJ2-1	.	CASSPPTKYNEQFF	TGTGCCAGCTCACCACCGACGAAGTACAATGAGCAGTTCTTC
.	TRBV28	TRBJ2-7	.	CASSSPGQILYEQYF	TGTGCCAGCAGTTCCCCTGGACAGATTCTATACGAGCAGTACTTC
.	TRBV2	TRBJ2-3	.	CARERPGTDTQYF	TGTGCCAGGGAGCGCCCTGGCACAGATACGCAGTATTTT
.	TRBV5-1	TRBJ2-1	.	CASSLEAGTYNEQFF	TGCGCCAGCAGCTTAGAGGCGGGTACTTACAATGAGCAGTTCTTC
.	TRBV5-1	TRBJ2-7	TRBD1	CASSSTGTGTHEQYF	TGCGCCAGCAGCTCGACCGGGACAGGGACTCACGAGCAGTACTTC